One and the same sample provided the 19 T cell receptor beta chains below, sequenced in a study of blood T cells in healthy people across ages. PCR was performed a second time for roughly 6 to 12 cycles using a sample-barcoded 5' primer and a J-beta primer mix. A single record per CDR3 protein comes from TCRdb applying MiXCR to the 5' RACE reads. The sample includes some 1.7 million distinct CDR3 sequences, roughly 27% of them seen just once. Source material: blood. These receptors were taken from a woman aged 25 to 39 in good health.

V gene TRBV20-1 combines with J gene TRBJ1-1; D call uncertain. The CDR3 runs 13 residues. Trimming removed 5 bases from V and 1 base from J, with 11 bases in between. From germline, CDR1 is DFQATT and CDR2 SNEGSKA (reference sequence). CDR3 residues: CSARERQNTEAFF. The CDR3 nucleotides read TGCAGTGCTCGGGAGAGGCAGAACACTGAAGCTTTCTTT.

The chain links TRBV12-3 or TRBV12-4 to TRBJ2-5, with 14 positions matching TRBD2. Trimming at V came to 9 bases and at J to 5 bases, leaving 8 bases not matched to a gene. The CDR3 extends over 15 amino acids. The CDR3 reads CASTSTSGGGETQYF. The DNA for the CDR3 is TGTGCCAGTACTTCGACTAGCGGGGGGGGGGAGACCCAGTACTTC.

This chain connects TRBV7-2 to TRBJ2-4; 9 bases are shared with TRBD2. The CDR3 is 16 amino acids. Trimming at V came to 3 bases and at J to 3 bases, leaving 6 bases not matched to a gene. In germline, CDR1 is SGHTA, CDR2 FQGNSA. CDR3 DNA: TGTGCCAGCAGCTTGCCGGGGCGGGGGGGCAAAAACATTCAGTACTTC. It specifies CASSLPGRGGKNIQYF.

This clonotype has just a few counts. The rearrangement joins TRBV7-3 to TRBJ2-3; the D gene could be TRBD1 or TRBD2 (5 bases each). Trimming took off 5 bases at V and 1 base at J, with 16 bases between the two ends. Germline lookup yields CDR1 SGHTA and CDR2 FQGTGA. This CDR3 contains 16 residues. CDR3 protein: CASSLSRGAGTDTQYF. The CDR3, as DNA: TGTGCCAGCAGCCTGTCTCGGGGCGCCGGCACAGATACGCAGTATTTT.

This chain joins TRBV6-6 and TRBJ1-2; perhaps TRBD1 as D (5 bases). V lost 6 bases and J lost 8, with 19 bases in between. The CDR3 totals 14 residues. Germline CDR1 and CDR2: MNHNY and SVGAGI (reference sequence). CDR3 DNA: TGTGCCAGCAGCCACCTTGGAGGGGTAGGGGGCTACACCTTC. The encoded protein is CASSHLGGVGGYTF.

The chain has TRBV3-1 and TRBJ2-1; D is unclear. The length of the CDR3 is 16 residues. Trimming pared 5 bases from V and 7 bases from J, leaving 21 bases between. CDR1 and CDR2 from the germline V gene are LGHDT and YNNKEL (reference sequence). Here the CDR3 reads CASSSLASPESNEQFF. The CDR3 region has the DNA TGTGCCAGCAGCTCCCTGGCGTCCCCGGAATCAAATGAGCAGTTCTTC.

This clonotype was found a few times. V usage is TRBV18 and J usage is TRBJ2-7; a weak D match, TRBD2 (6 bases). Germline V CDR1 and CDR2: KGHSH, LQKENI. V was cut by 4 bases and J by 12 bases, with 13 bases left in between. The CDR3 consists of 11 residues. The CDR3 DNA follows: TGTGCCAGCTCACGCGAACGGAGGGGGTACTTC. Translated, it gives CASSRERRGYF.

This clonotype was seen many times. The rearrangement links TRBV5-1 to TRBJ2-7; TRBD1 matches at 10 bases. J was trimmed by 4 bases and V by 3 bases; bases with no gene match: 13. The CDR3 contains 17 residues. Germline V gives CDR1 SGHRS, CDR2 YFSETQ. For the CDR3, the DNA is TGCGCCAGCAGCTCCATTCCGGGACAGGGGTCCGTGTACGAGCAGTACTTC. It translates to CASSSIPGQGSVYEQYF. The full variable domain, in which reference TRBV5-1 and TRBJ2-7 provide the parts outside the CDR3, is KAGVTQTPRYLIKTRGQQVTLSCSPISGHRSVSWYQQTPGQGLQFLFEYFSETQRNKGNFPGRFSGRQFSNSRSEMNVSTLELGDSALYLCASSSIPGQGSVYEQYFGPGTRLTVT.

The V call is TRBV18, the J call TRBJ2-7; no clear D gene. The CDR3 sequence is 12 residues long. Deletions cut 2 bases from V and 6 bases from J, with 8 bases between. Germline V gives CDR1 KGHSH, CDR2 LQKENI. CDR3 sequence reads: CASSPNLSEQYF. CDR3 bases: TGTGCCAGCTCACCAAACCTATCCGAGCAGTACTTC.

There are a few counts of this clonotype. J is TRBJ1-1 and V is TRBV7-2; 12 bases align to TRBD1. V shed 5 bases and J 8 bases; nucleotides not matched to a gene: 3. The CDR3 runs to 13 residues. Germline CDR1 is SGHTA and CDR2 is FQGNSA. The CDR3 region is CASSTGTGGEAFF. The CDR3 DNA is TGTGCCAGCAGCACGGGGACAGGGGGCGAAGCTTTCTTT.

Comment on this clonotype: A much larger clonotype is one base distant, so this may be a read error. The V call is TRBV27, the J call TRBJ2-7, with a tentative D call TRBD2 (6 bases). Trimming left V 2 bases short and J 3 bases short, with 17 bases between. The length of the CDR3 is 16 residues. Germline loops: CDR1 MNHEY, CDR2 SMNVEV (reference sequence). CDR3 sequence: CASSLRETRTDYEQYF. The CDR3 DNA is TGTGCCAGCAGTTTAAGGGAGACTAGAACAGACTACGAGCAGTACTTC.

This clonotype appeared once. The chain couples TRBV12-3 or TRBV12-4 to TRBJ1-4; D call uncertain. This CDR3 comprises 14 residues. Trimming cost V 4 bases and J 8 bases, with 14 bases left between them. CDR3 DNA sequence: TGTGCCAGCAGTTCCAGGATCCCCCTAGAAAAACTGTTTTTT. It translates to CASSSRIPLEKLFF.

CDR3 sequence reads: CASIPLAGGPSDTQYF. The CDR3 bases are TGTGCCAGCATCCCGCTAGCGGGAGGGCCTTCAGATACGCAGTATTTT. The V and J genes are TRBV12-3 or TRBV12-4 and TRBJ2-3; 12 nucleotides line up with TRBD2. The V and J ends lost 7 bases and 4 bases, in that order; junction bases with no gene match: 9. The CDR3 covers 16 residues.

Here the CDR3 DNA reads TGTGCCAGCACCTCCACAGGGAGTAGGAACACTGAAGCTTTCTTT. It codes for CASTSTGSRNTEAFF. The J gene is TRBJ1-1, the V gene TRBV2; D is perhaps TRBD1 (6 bases). The V end lost 7 bases, the J end lost 1 base, and 16 bases lay between the germline ends. This CDR3 spans 15 amino acids. Per germline, CDR1 SNHLY and CDR2 FYNNEI.

This clonotype showed up just a few times. The CDR3: CSASETREETQYF. The CDR3 nucleotides are TGCAGTGCTAGTGAGACTCGCGAGGAGACCCAGTACTTC. J is TRBJ2-5 and V is TRBV20-1; no definite D call. CDR1 and CDR2 (germline): DFQATT, SNEGSKA (reference sequence). The CDR3 has 13 amino acids. Trimming shortened V by 3 bases and J by 5 bases, and 13 bases separated the two germline ends.

As concerns this clonotype: The junction departs from germline at one end; a sequencing error may be responsible. The V call is TRBV7-2, the J call TRBJ2-1, with TRBD2 matching 9 bases. The CDR3 extends over 18 amino acids. From germline, CDR1 is SGHTA and CDR2 FQGNSA. The CDR3 DNA reads as TGTGCCAGCAGCTTAGTGTGGGGCGGGAGGGCAGCCTACAATGAGCGGTTCTTC. Its protein product is CASSLVWGGRAAYNERFF.

The chain uses TRBV28 and TRBJ1-5; no clear D. Germline V gene data show CDR1 as MDHEN and CDR2 as SYDVKM. The CDR3 is made up of 13 amino acids. Trimming took off 2 bases at V and 6 bases at J, with 8 bases between the two ends. CDR3 DNA sequence: TGTGCCAGCAGTTTAAAGGTCGCTCAGCCCCAGCATTTT. Amino acids: CASSLKVAQPQHF.

This clonotype was seen ten or more times. The chain carries TRBV6-2 or TRBV6-3 and TRBJ2-5; TRBD2 agrees at 7 bases. There are 13 residues in the CDR3. V trimming: 8 bases; J trimming: 2 bases; junction bases outside the gene matches: 5. Germline lookup yields CDR1 MNHEY and CDR2 SVGEGT. CDR3 region: CASAPREQETQYF. In nucleotides, the CDR3 is TGTGCCAGCGCCCCGCGGGAGCAAGAGACCCAGTACTTC.

V and J are TRBV12-3 or TRBV12-4 and TRBJ2-5; 11 bases map to TRBD2. The V segment lost 5 bases and the J segment 5 bases; nucleotides outside the gene matches: 10. This CDR3 has 16 residues. As DNA, the CDR3 is TGTGCCAGCAGTATACTAGCGGGAGAAAGAAGGGAGACCCAGTACTTC. It encodes CASSILAGERRETQYF.